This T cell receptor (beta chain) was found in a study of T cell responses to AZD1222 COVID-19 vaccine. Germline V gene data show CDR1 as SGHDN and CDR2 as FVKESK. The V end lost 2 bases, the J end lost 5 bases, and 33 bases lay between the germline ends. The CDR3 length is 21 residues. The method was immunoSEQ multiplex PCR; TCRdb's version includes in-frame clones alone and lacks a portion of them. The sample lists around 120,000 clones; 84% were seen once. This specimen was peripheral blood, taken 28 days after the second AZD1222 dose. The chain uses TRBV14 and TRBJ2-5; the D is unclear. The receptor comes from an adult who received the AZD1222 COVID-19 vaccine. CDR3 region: CASSQNLHDIVHSRIQETQYF. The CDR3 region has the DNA TGTGCCAGCAGCCAAAATCTTCATGATATAGTTCACTCCAGGATACAGGAGACCCAGTACTTC.